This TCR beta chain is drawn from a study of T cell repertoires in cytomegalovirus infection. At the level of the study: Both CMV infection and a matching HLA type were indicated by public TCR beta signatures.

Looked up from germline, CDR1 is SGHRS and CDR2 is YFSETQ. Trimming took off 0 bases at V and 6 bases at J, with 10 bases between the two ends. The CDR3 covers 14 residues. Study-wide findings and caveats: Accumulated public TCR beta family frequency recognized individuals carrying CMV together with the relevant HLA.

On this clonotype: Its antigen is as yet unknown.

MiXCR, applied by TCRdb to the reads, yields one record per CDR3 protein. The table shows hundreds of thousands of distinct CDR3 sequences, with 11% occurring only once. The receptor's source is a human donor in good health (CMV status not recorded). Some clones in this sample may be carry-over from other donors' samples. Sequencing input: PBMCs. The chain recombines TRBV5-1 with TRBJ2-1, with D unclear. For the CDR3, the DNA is TGCGCCAGCAGCTTGGAGGTGGTATTCAATGAGCAGTTCTTC. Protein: CASSLEVVFNEQFF.